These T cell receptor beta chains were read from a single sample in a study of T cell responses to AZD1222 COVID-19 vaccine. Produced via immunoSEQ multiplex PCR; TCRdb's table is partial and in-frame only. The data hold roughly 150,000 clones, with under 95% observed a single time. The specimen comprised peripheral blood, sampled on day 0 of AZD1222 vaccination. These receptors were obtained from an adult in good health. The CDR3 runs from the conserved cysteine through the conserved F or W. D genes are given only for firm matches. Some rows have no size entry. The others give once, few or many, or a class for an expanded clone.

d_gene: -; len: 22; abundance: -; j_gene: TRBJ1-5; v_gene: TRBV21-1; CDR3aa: CASSKEISLSDRPKVVFVAQHF; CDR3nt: TGTGCCAGCAGCAAAGAAATAAGTCTATCAGACAGGCCAAAGGTGGTCTTCGTGGCCCAGCATTTT
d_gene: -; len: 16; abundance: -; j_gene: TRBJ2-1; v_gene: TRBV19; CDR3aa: CASSNAGSVFTNEQFF; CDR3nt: TGTGCCAGTTCCAATGCGGGCAGTGTTTTTACTAATGAGCAGTTCTTC
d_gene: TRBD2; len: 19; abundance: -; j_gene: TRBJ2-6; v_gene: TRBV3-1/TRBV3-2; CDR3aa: CASSQVPSGGARGANVLTF; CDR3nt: TGTGCCAGCAGCCAAGTTCCTAGCGGGGGGGCCCGTGGGGCCAACGTCCTGACTTTC
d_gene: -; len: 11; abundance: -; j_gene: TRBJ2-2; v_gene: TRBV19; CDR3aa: CASRYTGELFF; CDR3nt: TGTGCCAGTAGGTACACCGGGGAGCTGTTTTTT
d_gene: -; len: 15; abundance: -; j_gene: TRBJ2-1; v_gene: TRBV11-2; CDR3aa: CASSLDMGGHNEQFF; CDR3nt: TGTGCCAGCAGCTTAGATATGGGAGGCCACAATGAGCAGTTCTTC
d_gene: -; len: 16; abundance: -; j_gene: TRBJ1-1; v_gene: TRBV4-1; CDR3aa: CASSQGGVSRNTEAFF; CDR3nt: TGCGCCAGCAGCCAGGGAGGGGTGAGCAGGAACACTGAAGCTTTCTTT
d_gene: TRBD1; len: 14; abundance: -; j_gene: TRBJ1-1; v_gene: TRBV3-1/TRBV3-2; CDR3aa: CASSQRQGGTEAFF; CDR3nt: TGTGCCAGCAGCCAAAGACAGGGGGGCACTGAAGCTTTCTTT
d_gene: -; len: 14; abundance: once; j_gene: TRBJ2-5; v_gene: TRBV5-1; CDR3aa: CASSFYGGKETQYF; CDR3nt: TGCGCCAGCAGCTTTTACGGGGGCAAAGAGACCCAGTACTTC
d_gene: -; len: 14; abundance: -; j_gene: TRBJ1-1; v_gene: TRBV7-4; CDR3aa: CASSLVRGPTEAFF; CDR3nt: TGTGCCAGCAGCTTAGTGCGGGGTCCCACTGAAGCTTTCTTT
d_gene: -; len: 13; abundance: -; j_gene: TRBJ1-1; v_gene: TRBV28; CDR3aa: CASVAAGVTEAFF; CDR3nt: TGTGCCAGCGTCGCCGCGGGAGTCACTGAAGCTTTCTTT
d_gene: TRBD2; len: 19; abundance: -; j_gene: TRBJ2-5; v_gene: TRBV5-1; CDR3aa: CASSLGVASHSGLQETQYF; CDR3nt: TGCGCCAGCAGCTTGGGAGTCGCTTCCCATAGCGGGCTTCAAGAGACCCAGTACTTC
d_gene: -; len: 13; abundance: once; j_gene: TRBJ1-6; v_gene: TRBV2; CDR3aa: CASSAGGGTPLHF; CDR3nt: TGTGCCAGCAGTGCGGGGGGGGGAACACCCCTCCACTTT
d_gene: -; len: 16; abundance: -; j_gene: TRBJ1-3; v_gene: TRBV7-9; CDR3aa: CASSLGTFLRGNTIYF; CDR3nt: TGTGCCAGCAGCTTAGGGACATTTTTGAGGGGAAACACCATATATTTT
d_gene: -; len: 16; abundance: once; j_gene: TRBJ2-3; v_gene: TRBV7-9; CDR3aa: CASSLVGGSGTDTQYF; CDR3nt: TGTGCCAGCAGCTTAGTGGGGGGATCAGGCACAGATACGCAGTATTTT
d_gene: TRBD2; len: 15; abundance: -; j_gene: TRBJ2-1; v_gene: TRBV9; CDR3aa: CASSALAGAYNEQFF; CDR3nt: TGTGCCAGCAGCGCCTTGGCGGGGGCCTACAATGAGCAGTTCTTC
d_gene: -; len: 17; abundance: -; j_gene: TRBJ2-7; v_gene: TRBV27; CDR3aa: CASSFIVGAGQGDEQYF; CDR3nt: TGTGCCAGCAGTTTTATCGTTGGGGCAGGGCAGGGCGACGAGCAGTACTTC
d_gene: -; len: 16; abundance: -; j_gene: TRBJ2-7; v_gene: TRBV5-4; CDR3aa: CASSAPRQGNSYEQYF; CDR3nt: TGTGCCAGCAGCGCGCCGCGGCAGGGAAATTCCTACGAGCAGTACTTC
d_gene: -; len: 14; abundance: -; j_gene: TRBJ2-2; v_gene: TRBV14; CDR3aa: CASSVQLNAGELFF; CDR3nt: TGTGCCAGCAGCGTACAATTGAACGCCGGGGAGCTGTTTTTT
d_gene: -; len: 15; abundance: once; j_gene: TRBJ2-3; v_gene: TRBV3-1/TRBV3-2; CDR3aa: CASSQLAFPTDTQYF; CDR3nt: TGTGCCAGCAGCCAACTGGCCTTCCCCACAGATACGCAGTATTTT
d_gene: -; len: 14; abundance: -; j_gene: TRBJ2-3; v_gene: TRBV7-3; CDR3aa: CASSATGSTDTQYF; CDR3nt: TGTGCCAGCAGCGCGACAGGTAGCACAGATACGCAGTATTTT
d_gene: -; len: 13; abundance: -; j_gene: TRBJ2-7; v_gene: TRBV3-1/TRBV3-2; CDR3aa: CASSQEGFYEQYF; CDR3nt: TGTGCCAGCAGCCAAGAGGGGTTCTACGAGCAGTACTTC
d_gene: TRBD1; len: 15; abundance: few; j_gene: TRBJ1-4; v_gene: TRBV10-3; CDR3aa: CAISGSDRAPGKLFF; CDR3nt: TGTGCCATCAGTGGCTCGGACAGGGCTCCTGGAAAACTGTTTTTT
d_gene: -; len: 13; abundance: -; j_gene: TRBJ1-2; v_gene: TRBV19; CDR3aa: CASSIKGPYGYTF; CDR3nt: TGTGCCAGTAGTATCAAGGGGCCCTATGGCTACACCTTC
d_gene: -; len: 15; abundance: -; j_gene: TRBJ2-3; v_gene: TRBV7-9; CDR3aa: CASSPNLRGGDTQYF; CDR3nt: TGTGCCAGCAGCCCCAATCTCAGGGGTGGAGATACGCAGTATTTT
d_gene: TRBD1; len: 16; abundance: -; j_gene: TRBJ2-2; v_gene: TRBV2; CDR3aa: CASSVQGVRYTGELFF; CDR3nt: TGTGCCAGCAGTGTGCAGGGGGTCCGATACACCGGGGAGCTGTTTTTT
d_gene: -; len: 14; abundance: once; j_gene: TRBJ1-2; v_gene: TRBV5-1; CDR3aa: CASSPGGSDYGYTF; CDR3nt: TGCGCCAGTAGCCCGGGAGGGTCAGACTATGGCTACACCTTC
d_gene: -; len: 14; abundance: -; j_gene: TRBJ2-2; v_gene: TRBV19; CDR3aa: CASSLDTHTGELFF; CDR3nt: TGTGCCAGTAGTTTGGACACCCACACCGGGGAGCTGTTTTTT
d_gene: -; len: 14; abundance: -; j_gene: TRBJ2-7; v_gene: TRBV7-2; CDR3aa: CASSSIVSSYEQYF; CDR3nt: TGTGCCAGCAGCTCAATAGTCTCGTCCTACGAGCAGTACTTC
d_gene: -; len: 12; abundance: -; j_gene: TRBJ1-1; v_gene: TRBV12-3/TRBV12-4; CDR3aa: CASLGVNTEAFF; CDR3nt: TGTGCCAGCCTCGGTGTGAACACTGAAGCTTTCTTT
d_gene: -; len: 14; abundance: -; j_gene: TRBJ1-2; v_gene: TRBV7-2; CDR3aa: CASSSSALGLGYTF; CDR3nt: TGTGCCAGCAGCTCCAGCGCTCTGGGGTTGGGCTACACCTTC
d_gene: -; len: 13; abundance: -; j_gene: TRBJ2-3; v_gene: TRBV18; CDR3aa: CASSPFGQDTQYF; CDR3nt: TGTGCCAGCTCACCATTCGGGCAAGATACGCAGTATTTT
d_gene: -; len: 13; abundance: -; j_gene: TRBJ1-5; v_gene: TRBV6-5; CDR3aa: CASSRRVNQPQHF; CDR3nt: TGTGCCAGCAGTCGACGGGTAAATCAGCCCCAGCATTTT
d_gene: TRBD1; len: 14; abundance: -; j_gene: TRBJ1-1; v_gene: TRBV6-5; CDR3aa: CASSRGQSNTEAFF; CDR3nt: TGTGCCAGCAGCCGGGGACAGAGTAACACTGAAGCTTTCTTT
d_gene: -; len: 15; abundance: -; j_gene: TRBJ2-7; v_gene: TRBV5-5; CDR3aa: CASSLRGDGAYEQYF; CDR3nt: TGTGCCAGCAGTCTGAGAGGAGATGGGGCTTACGAGCAGTACTTC
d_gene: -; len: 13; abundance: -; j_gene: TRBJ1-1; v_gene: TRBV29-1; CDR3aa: CSGYYGLNTEAFF; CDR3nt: TGCAGCGGGTACTATGGGCTGAACACTGAAGCTTTCTTT
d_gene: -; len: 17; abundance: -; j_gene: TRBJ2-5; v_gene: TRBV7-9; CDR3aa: CASSLGSSPSFQETQYF; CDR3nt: TGTGCCAGCAGCTTAGGCAGCTCTCCCTCATTTCAAGAGACCCAGTACTTC
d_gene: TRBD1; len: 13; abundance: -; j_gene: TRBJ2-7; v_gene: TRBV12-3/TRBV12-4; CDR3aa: CASSGQDQYEQYF; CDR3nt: TGTGCCAGCAGCGGACAGGACCAGTACGAGCAGTACTTC
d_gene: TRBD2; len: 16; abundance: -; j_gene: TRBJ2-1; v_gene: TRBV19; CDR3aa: CATGQSGTSGGNEQFF; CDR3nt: TGTGCCACTGGGCAATCTGGGACTAGCGGGGGGAATGAGCAGTTCTTC
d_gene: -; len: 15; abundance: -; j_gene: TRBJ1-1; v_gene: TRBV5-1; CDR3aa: CASSLNPSFASEAFF; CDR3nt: TGCGCCAGCAGCTTGAATCCGAGTTTTGCAAGTGAAGCTTTCTTT
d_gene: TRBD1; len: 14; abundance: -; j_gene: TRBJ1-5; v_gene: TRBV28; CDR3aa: CASSYRGLHQPQHF; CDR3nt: TGTGCCAGCAGTTACAGGGGGCTTCATCAGCCCCAGCATTTT
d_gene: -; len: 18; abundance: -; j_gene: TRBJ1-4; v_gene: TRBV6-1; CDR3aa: CASSARFIKAGANEKLFF; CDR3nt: TGTGCCAGCAGTGCCAGGTTTATTAAAGCTGGGGCTAATGAAAAACTGTTTTTT
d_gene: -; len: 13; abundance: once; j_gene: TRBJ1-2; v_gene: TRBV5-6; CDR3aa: CASSFGGAGGYTF; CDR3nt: TGTGCCAGCAGCTTCGGGGGCGCGGGTGGCTACACCTTC
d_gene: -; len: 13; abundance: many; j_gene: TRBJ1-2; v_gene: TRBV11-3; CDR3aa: CASSLDRGRGYTF; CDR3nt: TGTGCCAGCAGCTTAGATAGGGGGAGAGGCTACACCTTC
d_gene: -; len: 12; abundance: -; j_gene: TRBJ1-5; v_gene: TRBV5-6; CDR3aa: CASSDWGQPQHF; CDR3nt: TGTGCCAGCAGCGATTGGGGTCAGCCCCAGCATTTT
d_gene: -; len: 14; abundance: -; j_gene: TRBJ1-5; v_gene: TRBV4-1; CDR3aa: CASSQGQSNQPQHF; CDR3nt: TGCGCCAGCAGCCAAGGACAGTCGAATCAGCCCCAGCATTTT
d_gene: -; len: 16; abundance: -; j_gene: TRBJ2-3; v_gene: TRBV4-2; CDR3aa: CASSQHRDSSWDTQYF; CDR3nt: TGTGCCAGCAGCCAGCACCGGGACTCCTCTTGGGATACGCAGTATTTT
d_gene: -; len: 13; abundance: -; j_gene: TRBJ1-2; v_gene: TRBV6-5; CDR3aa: CASSSDPTRGYTF; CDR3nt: TGTGCCAGCAGTTCTGACCCCACTCGGGGCTACACCTTC
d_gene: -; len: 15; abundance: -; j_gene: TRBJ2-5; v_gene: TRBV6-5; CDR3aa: CASGWAGGIRETQYF; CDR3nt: TGTGCCAGCGGGTGGGCAGGGGGGATTCGCGAGACCCAGTACTTC
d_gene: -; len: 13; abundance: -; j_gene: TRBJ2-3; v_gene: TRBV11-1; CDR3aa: CASSLVTRGTQYF; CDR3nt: TGTGCCAGCAGCTTAGTTACACGGGGAACGCAGTATTTT
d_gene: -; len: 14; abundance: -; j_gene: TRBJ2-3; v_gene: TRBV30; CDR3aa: CAWTWGTSTDTQYF; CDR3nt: TGTGCCTGGACCTGGGGGACTAGCACAGATACGCAGTATTTT
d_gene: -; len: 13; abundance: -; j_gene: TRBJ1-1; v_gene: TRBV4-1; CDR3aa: CASSQFWRVEAFF; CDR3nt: TGCGCCAGCAGCCAATTCTGGAGAGTTGAAGCTTTCTTT
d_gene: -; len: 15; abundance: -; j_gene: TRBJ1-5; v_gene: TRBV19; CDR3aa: CASSIAAAANQPQHF; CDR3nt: TGTGCCAGTAGTATTGCGGCAGCAGCTAATCAGCCCCAGCATTTT
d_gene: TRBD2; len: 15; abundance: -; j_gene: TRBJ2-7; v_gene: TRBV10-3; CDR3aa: CAISEVIGGTYEQYF; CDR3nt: TGTGCCATCAGTGAGGTTATCGGGGGGACCTACGAGCAGTACTTC
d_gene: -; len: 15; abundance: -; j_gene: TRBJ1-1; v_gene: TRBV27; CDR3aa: CASSLSMTGITEAFF; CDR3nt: TGTGCCAGCAGTTTAAGTATGACAGGTATCACTGAAGCTTTCTTT
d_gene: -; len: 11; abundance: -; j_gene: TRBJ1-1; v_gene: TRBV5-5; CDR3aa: CASSLGRQAFF; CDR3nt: TGTGCCAGCAGCTTGGGAAGGCAAGCTTTCTTT